A selection of T cell receptor beta chains follows, all from one sample in a study of T cell responses to AZD1222 COVID-19 vaccine. Measured with immunoSEQ multiplex PCR; TCRdb has only the in-frame clones, and not every one. The sample lists some 250,000 clones, 90% to 95% occurring once. The sequences come from peripheral blood, collected 28 days after the second AZD1222 dose. The receptors derive from an adult who received the AZD1222 COVID-19 vaccine. CDR3s include the opening cysteine and the closing phenylalanine or tryptophan. A D gene is named only where the DNA matches it firmly. The size of a clone is reported for some rows only, either as once, few or many, or as a class for expanded clones.

v_gene: TRBV27; abundance: -; d_gene: -; j_gene: TRBJ1-1; CDR3aa: CASSWAGNTEAFF; CDR3nt: TGTGCCAGCAGTTGGGCGGGGAACACTGAAGCTTTCTTT
v_gene: TRBV28; abundance: -; d_gene: -; j_gene: TRBJ2-3; CDR3aa: CASSPSGGTDTQYF; CDR3nt: TGTGCCAGCAGTCCTTCGGGAGGCACAGATACGCAGTATTTT
v_gene: TRBV10-3; abundance: -; d_gene: -; j_gene: TRBJ1-2; CDR3aa: CAISDVPQGYTF; CDR3nt: TGTGCCATCAGTGATGTACCCCAGGGCTACACCTTC
v_gene: TRBV5-1; abundance: -; d_gene: -; j_gene: TRBJ1-1; CDR3aa: CASSLAWGGIEAFF; CDR3nt: TGCGCCAGCAGCTTGGCCTGGGGGGGCATTGAAGCTTTCTTT
v_gene: TRBV4-3; abundance: -; d_gene: -; j_gene: TRBJ1-5; CDR3aa: CASSHGTGRQPQHF; CDR3nt: TGCGCCAGCAGCCATGGAACAGGACGCCAGCCCCAGCATTTT
v_gene: TRBV7-9; abundance: -; d_gene: -; j_gene: TRBJ1-3; CDR3aa: CASSSGPVLYGNTIYF; CDR3nt: TGTGCCAGCAGCTCCGGTCCGGTACTTTATGGAAACACCATATATTTT
v_gene: TRBV18; abundance: few; d_gene: TRBD2; j_gene: TRBJ2-7; CDR3aa: CASSSGLAASYEQYF; CDR3nt: TGTGCCAGCTCATCCGGACTAGCGGCATCTTACGAGCAGTACTTC
v_gene: TRBV7-2; abundance: -; d_gene: -; j_gene: TRBJ2-5; CDR3aa: CASSSSLDETQYF; CDR3nt: TGTGCCAGCAGCTCCAGCCTCGACGAGACCCAGTACTTC
v_gene: TRBV30; abundance: -; d_gene: -; j_gene: TRBJ1-1; CDR3aa: CAWIPLGYEAFF; CDR3nt: TGTGCCTGGATTCCCCTGGGGTATGAAGCTTTCTTT
v_gene: TRBV28; abundance: -; d_gene: -; j_gene: TRBJ1-2; CDR3aa: CASSPPGGGGYTF; CDR3nt: TGTGCCAGCAGTCCCCCCGGGGGCGGCGGCTACACCTTC
v_gene: TRBV7-2; abundance: -; d_gene: TRBD2; j_gene: TRBJ2-5; CDR3aa: CASSPEVAGVGETQYF; CDR3nt: TGTGCCAGCAGCCCTGAGGTGGCGGGAGTGGGGGAGACCCAGTACTTC
v_gene: TRBV29-1; abundance: -; d_gene: -; j_gene: TRBJ1-1; CDR3aa: CSVYTRVTDTEAFF; CDR3nt: TGCAGCGTTTACACCAGGGTTACGGACACTGAAGCTTTCTTT
v_gene: TRBV27; abundance: once; d_gene: TRBD2; j_gene: TRBJ2-3; CDR3aa: CASSLNLAGGTDTQYF; CDR3nt: TGTGCCAGCAGTTTGAACCTGGCGGGAGGCACAGATACGCAGTATTTT
v_gene: TRBV27; abundance: -; d_gene: TRBD1; j_gene: TRBJ1-1; CDR3aa: CASSWGQALNTEAFF; CDR3nt: TGTGCCAGCAGCTGGGGACAGGCATTGAACACTGAAGCTTTCTTT